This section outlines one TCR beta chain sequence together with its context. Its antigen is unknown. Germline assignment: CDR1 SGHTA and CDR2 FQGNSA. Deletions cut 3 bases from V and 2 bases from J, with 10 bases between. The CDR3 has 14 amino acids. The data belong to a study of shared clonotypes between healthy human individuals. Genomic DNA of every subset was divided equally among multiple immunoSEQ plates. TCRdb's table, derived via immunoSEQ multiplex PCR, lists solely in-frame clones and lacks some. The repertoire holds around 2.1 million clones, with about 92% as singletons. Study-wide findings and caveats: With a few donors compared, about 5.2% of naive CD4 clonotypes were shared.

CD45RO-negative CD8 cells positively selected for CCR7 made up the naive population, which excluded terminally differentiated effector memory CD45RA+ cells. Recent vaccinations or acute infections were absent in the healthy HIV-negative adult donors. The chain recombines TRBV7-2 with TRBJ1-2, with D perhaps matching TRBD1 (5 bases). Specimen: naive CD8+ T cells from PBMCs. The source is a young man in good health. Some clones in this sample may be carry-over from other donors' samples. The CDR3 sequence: CASSFLEGNYGYTF. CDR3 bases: TGTGCCAGCAGCTTCCTTGAGGGGAACTATGGCTACACCTTC.